This TCR beta chain was recorded in a study of regulatory T cells in long-lasting Graves disease. Study in general: The term persistent Graves' disease signified upward of 5 years on antithyroid drugs with positive TSH receptor antibodies. Points from the study as a whole: Public clonotype sharing was higher in persistent than newly diagnosed patients. It was in persistent disease that TRBV28, TRBJ1-2 and TRBJ2-5 were favored.

The germline V gene encodes CDR1 LNHDA and CDR2 SQIVND (reference sequence). With 0 bases removed from V and 7 bases from J, the gap between germline ends came to 19 bases. The CDR3 is 16 residues long. CDR3-region Arm-PCR and iRepertoire HTBI primers produced the TCR beta libraries. From the multiplex PCR reads, TCRdb called clonotypes with MiXCR, one entry per CDR3 protein. The sample has 400,000 or so distinct CDR3 sequences; about a quarter are singletons. Described time point: persistent/refractory GD, antithyroid drugs over 5 years with positive TRAb. Preparation of the TCR library used RNA extracted from PBMCs. Only a few counts were recorded for this clonotype. No antigen is known for it.

The chain uses TRBV19 and TRBJ2-7, with D perhaps matching TRBD2 (6 bases). Sequencing was performed on peripheral blood mononuclear cells (PBMCs), taken when the disease was refractory, from a patient treated with antithyroid drugs. The TCR comes from a female donor with Graves disease. The CDR3 bases are TGTGCCAGTAGTATAGATTTCGGGGGAGCTGTCGGAGAGCAGTACTTC. Translating gives CASSIDFGGAVGEQYF.